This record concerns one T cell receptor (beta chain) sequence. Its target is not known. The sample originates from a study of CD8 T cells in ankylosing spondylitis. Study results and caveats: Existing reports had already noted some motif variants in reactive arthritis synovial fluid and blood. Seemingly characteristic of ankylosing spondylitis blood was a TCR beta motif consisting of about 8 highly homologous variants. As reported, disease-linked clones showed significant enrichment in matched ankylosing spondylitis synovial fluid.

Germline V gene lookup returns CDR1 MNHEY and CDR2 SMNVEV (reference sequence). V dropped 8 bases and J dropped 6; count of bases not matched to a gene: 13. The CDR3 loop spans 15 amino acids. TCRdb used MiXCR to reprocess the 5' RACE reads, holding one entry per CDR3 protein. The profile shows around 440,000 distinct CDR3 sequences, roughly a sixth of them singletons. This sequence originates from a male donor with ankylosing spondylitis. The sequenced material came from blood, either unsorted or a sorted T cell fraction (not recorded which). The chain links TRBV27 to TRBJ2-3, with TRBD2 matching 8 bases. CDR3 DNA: TGTGCCAGCTCCTCCCTGGGTAGCGGGACGGATACGCAGTATTTT. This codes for CASSSLGSGTDTQYF.